This T cell receptor (beta chain) was found in a study of response to subunit inactivated influenza vaccine. Germline V lookup: CDR1 SGHRS, CDR2 YFSETQ. J gave up 8 bases and V 0 bases, and 7 bases lay outside the gene matches. The CDR3 runs 15 residues. MiXCR was run by TCRdb on the RT-PCR reads, yielding one entry per CDR3 protein. The sample contains about 540,000 distinct CDR3 sequences, 20% to 25% of which appear only once. In addition, the sample was reused for a study of T cells expressing NK-cell markers. That work states: 5'RACE template switching with UMIs generated TCR beta cDNA.

The source of this sequence is a man between 45 and 60 years old who received an inactivated influenza vaccine. The chain combines TRBV5-1 with TRBJ2-1, with 8 positions matching TRBD1. The sample was CD4+ T cells sorted from PBMCs, taken about 12 days after vaccination. CDR3 loop: CASSLGTGNGDEQFF. The CDR3 DNA sequence: TGCGCCAGCAGCTTGGGGACAGGGAATGGTGATGAGCAGTTCTTC.